These 8 T cell receptor beta chains were all obtained from the same sample, sequenced in a study of blood T cell repertoires in COVID-19. Measured with immunoSEQ multiplex PCR; TCRdb has only the in-frame clones, and not every one. The sample yields 200,000 to 250,000 clones, more than 75% seen once. Sequencing input: peripheral blood. These receptors were collected from a woman aged 80 or older with COVID-19, enrolled during active disease.

The chain has TRBV7-8 and TRBJ1-1; the D gene is possibly TRBD1 (5 bases). The germline CDR1 and CDR2 sequences are SGHVS and FQNEAQ. CDR3 size: 14 residues. Trimming removed 7 bases at V and 2 bases at J, with 14 bases between. The CDR3 sequence: CASTPGGANTEAFF. In DNA, the CDR3 is TGTGCCAGCACCCCCGGGGGAGCTAACACTGAAGCTTTCTTT.

V usage is TRBV2 and J usage is TRBJ1-2, with D perhaps TRBD1 (6 bases). V was pared by 1 base and J by 4 bases, with 10 bases between. The CDR3 covers 14 residues. Germline V CDR1 and CDR2: SNHLY, FYNNEI. The CDR3 DNA reads as TGTGCCAGCAGTGAAGAGGGGGATGGCTATGGCTACACCTTC. Translation gives CASSEEGDGYGYTF.

V gene TRBV18 combines with J gene TRBJ2-5; 9 positions match TRBD1. V gave up 3 bases and J gave up 4 bases; unmatched junction bases: 6. This CDR3 is 15 amino acids long. Per the germline V gene, CDR1 is KGHSH and CDR2 is LQKENI. CDR3 amino acids: CASSPTGGIGETQYF. The CDR3 DNA reads as TGTGCCAGCTCACCGACAGGGGGGATCGGAGAGACCCAGTACTTC. The variable domain in full, completed from reference TRBV18 and TRBJ2-5, reads NAGVMQNPRHLVRRRGQEARLRCSPMKGHSHVYWYRQLPEEGLKFMVYLQKENIIDESGMPKERFSAEFPKEGPSILRIQQVVRGDSAAYFCASSPTGGIGETQYFGPGTRLLVL.

The chain joins TRBV6-5 to TRBJ2-1, with D perhaps TRBD2 (7 bases). This CDR3 contains 13 residues. Germline V gives CDR1 MNHEY, CDR2 SVGAGI. Trimming pared 6 bases from V and 7 bases from J, leaving 13 bases between. The DNA of the CDR3 is TGTGCCAGCAGATGGGGGGGCCAGAATGAGCAGTTCTTC. It is translated as CASRWGGQNEQFF.

The chain joins TRBV11-2 to TRBJ1-3; D uncertain. Germline V gives CDR1 SGHAT, CDR2 FQNNGV. The germline V and J ends were trimmed by 3 bases and 0 bases, with 6 bases remaining between them. The CDR3 is 14 residues long. This CDR3 is CASSFPFSGNTIYF. The DNA of the CDR3 is TGTGCCAGCAGCTTTCCGTTCTCTGGAAACACCATATATTTT. The variable domain in full, completed from reference TRBV11-2 and TRBJ1-3, reads EAGVAQSPRYKIIEKRQSVAFWCNPISGHATLYWYQQILGQGPKLLIQFQNNGVVDDSQLPKDRFSAERLKGVDSTLKIQPAKLEDSAVYLCASSFPFSGNTIYFGEGSWLTVV.

The chain has TRBV5-6 and TRBJ1-6; D is perhaps TRBD1 (5 bases). The CDR3 consists of 14 residues. V was pared by 2 bases and J by 8 bases, with 11 bases between. CDR1 is SGHDT and CDR2 is YYEEEE in the germline V gene. DNA for the CDR3: TGTGCCAGCAGCTTCGGACAAGAGTATTCACCCCTCCACTTT. It yields the protein CASSFGQEYSPLHF.

The chain has TRBV19 and TRBJ1-5; D is unresolved. Trimming shortened V by 1 base and J by 7 bases, and 17 bases separated the two germline ends. The germline V gene has CDR1 LNHDA and CDR2 SQIVND (reference sequence). This CDR3 comprises 16 residues. The CDR3 DNA reads TGTGCCAGTAGTATAGTTAAGACTTGGAACGAACAGCCCCAGCATTTT. This encodes CASSIVKTWNEQPQHF.

This chain connects TRBV3-1 (or the pseudogene TRBV3-2) to TRBJ2-7; D is perhaps TRBD2 (6 bases). The ends were cut back, 4 bases at V and 1 base at J, with 14 bases in the middle. Germline V gene sequence: CDR1 LGHDT, CDR2 YNNKEL (reference sequence). CDR3 length: 15 amino acids. This CDR3 is CASSPSAGRSYEQYF. CDR3 in DNA: TGTGCCAGCAGCCCCTCGGCGGGGCGTTCCTACGAGCAGTACTTC.